This note documents a single T cell receptor (beta chain) sequence. No antigen is known for it. This sample was taken from a study of identical twins. General study points: Zero-insertion analyses were open to partial confounding by invariant MAIT and iNKT cells. A cross-sectional statistical analysis, not follow-up of the same donors, supported the conclusions. Fewer insertions marked abundant cord blood beta clonotypes; young adult naive trended weakly, memory not at all.

Template switching added a universal primer site, and cDNA bore unique molecular identifiers. TCRdb itself ran the 5' RACE reads through MiXCR, one entry per CDR3 protein. Among some 1,700,000 distinct CDR3 sequences listed, less than 40% were seen once. The CDR3 has 16 residues. V lost 1 base to trimming and J lost 0 bases, with 12 bases between them. Germline CDR1 is SGDLS and CDR2 is YYNGEE. This chain uses TRBV9 with TRBJ2-3; D may be TRBD2 (6 bases). The source of this sequence is a newborn girl in good health. The sequencing input was cord blood. The CDR3 here is CASSVFGGSSTDTQYF. The DNA of the CDR3 is TGTGCCAGCAGCGTATTCGGGGGTTCTAGCACAGATACGCAGTATTTT.